Presented here are 19 T cell receptor beta chains from one specimen sequenced in a study of shared clonotypes between healthy human individuals. Only in-frame clones appear in the TCRdb table, and some are missing; sequencing was by immunoSEQ multiplex PCR. The sample contains 2 million to 2.5 million clones, just under 95% of which appear only once. The sequenced material came from naive CD4+ T cells from PBMCs. The subset here: CD45RA+ positively selected. Receptors originate from a man between 18 and 29 years old in good health. Some clones in this sample may be carry-over from other donors' samples.

About this clone: Other DNA sequences in this sample translate to the same CDR3. For the CDR3, the DNA is TGTGCCACCAGCAGGGGGGGGACATCCTACGAGCAGTACTTC. Residues: CATSRGGTSYEQYF. The chain couples TRBV15 to TRBJ2-7, with D possibly being TRBD2 (7 bases). Germline loops: CDR1 LNHNV, CDR2 YYDKDF (reference sequence). The CDR3 runs to 14 residues. Trimming stripped 3 bases from V and 1 base from J, with 10 bases between.

The V and J genes are TRBV27 and TRBJ1-5; D is ambiguous. Trimming took off 2 bases at V and 2 bases at J, with 10 bases between the two ends. The germline V gene encodes CDR1 MNHEY and CDR2 SMNVEV (reference sequence). CDR3 length equals 15 residues. In DNA form, the CDR3 reads TGTGCCAGCAGTTTAGGTCGGCAGGGCAATCAGCCCCAGCATTTT. It is translated as CASSLGRQGNQPQHF.

This clone has only one observation. The rearrangement joins TRBV5-1 to TRBJ2-3, with 10 bases lining up with TRBD1. Germline CDR1 SGHRS, CDR2 YFSETQ. The CDR3 has 14 amino acids. V lost 4 bases and J lost 6; bases outside the gene matches: 5. This CDR3 reads CASSQDRGYDTQYF. The CDR3 DNA sequence: TGCGCCAGCAGCCAGGACAGGGGGTACGATACGCAGTATTTT.

The J gene is TRBJ2-7, the V gene TRBV4-1; no reliable D call. Trimming removed 1 base at V and 5 bases at J, with 12 bases between. This CDR3 contains 14 residues. Germline V lookup: CDR1 MGHRA, CDR2 YSYEKL. CDR3 residues: CASSQVRPPNEQYF. DNA for the CDR3: TGCGCCAGCAGCCAAGTCCGGCCACCCAACGAGCAGTACTTC.

This chain uses TRBV4-2 with TRBJ2-7, with TRBD2 identical over 15 bases. The CDR3 is 19 amino acids. Germline-derived CDR1 and CDR2 are LGHNA and YNFKEQ. Unmatched junction bases numbered 7, after V lost 0 bases and J lost 1 base. In DNA form, the CDR3 reads TGTGCCAGCAGCCAAGAGGGGACTAGCGGGAGGTACCTATCCTACGAGCAGTACTTC. Translating gives CASSQEGTSGRYLSYEQYF.

A single count supports this clone. The genes are TRBV10-3 and TRBJ1-3; TRBD1 aligns across 8 bases. Trimming removed 10 bases from V and 2 bases from J; junction bases left unmatched: 16. The germline V gene encodes CDR1 ENHRY and CDR2 SYGVKD. The CDR3 spans 17 residues. The CDR3 reads CATTRVRTGSAGNTIYF. Here the CDR3 DNA reads TGTGCCACCACGCGAGTTAGGACAGGGAGTGCTGGAAACACCATATATTTT.

The chain links TRBV19 to TRBJ1-2, with 11 bases lining up with TRBD1. This CDR3 has 18 amino acids. The germline CDR1 and CDR2 sequences are LNHDA and SQIVND (reference sequence). V lost 5 bases and J lost 4; bases outside the gene matches: 15. The CDR3 DNA sequence: TGTGCCAGTAGTGGCCCTACGGACAGGGGGCCAACAAGCTATGGCTACACCTTC. It codes for CASSGPTDRGPTSYGYTF.

V usage is TRBV28 and J usage is TRBJ2-2; possibly TRBD2 for D (6 bases). Germline V lookup: CDR1 MDHEN, CDR2 SYDVKM. CDR3 length: 13 residues. V lost 2 bases, J lost 6 bases, and 7 bases lay in between. The CDR3 DNA sequence: TGTGCCAGCAGTTTAGCGGGGCCCGGGGAGCTGTTTTTT. Encoded protein: CASSLAGPGELFF. Supplemented by reference TRBV28 and TRBJ2-2, the full variable domain reads DVKVTQSSRYLVKRTGEKVFLECVQDMDHENMFWYRQDPGLGLRLIYFSYDVKMKEKGDIPEGYSVSREKKERFSLILESASTNQTSMYLCASSLAGPGELFFGEGSRLTVL.

The rearrangement uses TRBV25-1 and TRBJ2-4; D is unresolved. Per the germline V gene, CDR1 is MGHDK and CDR2 is SYGVNS. CDR3 length: 16 residues. Trimming took off 1 base at V and 0 bases at J, with 10 bases between the two ends. The chain's CDR3 is CASSESRFLAKNIQYF. The CDR3 DNA reads as TGTGCCAGCAGTGAATCCAGGTTTCTAGCCAAAAACATTCAGTACTTC.

V usage is TRBV6-5 and J usage is TRBJ2-7; TRBD2 might be the D (5 bases). Trimming stripped 2 bases from V and 4 bases from J, with 9 bases between. The length of the CDR3 is 13 residues. CDR1 is MNHEY and CDR2 is SVGAGI in the germline V gene. In nucleotides, the CDR3 is TGTGCCAGCAGTTACGAGGGAAGGTACGAGCAGTACTTC. It codes for CASSYEGRYEQYF.

V gene TRBV27 combines with J gene TRBJ1-2; 10 bases fit TRBD1. The CDR3 runs 22 residues. With 8 bases clipped from V and 0 bases from J, the junction kept 27 bases outside the gene matches. The V gene's germline CDR1 is MNHEY and CDR2 SMNVEV (reference sequence). The CDR3 sequence is CASSWVPRGPTGGPLANYGYTF. In DNA, the CDR3 is TGTGCCAGCTCTTGGGTCCCCCGGGGGCCGACAGGGGGCCCTTTAGCTAACTATGGCTACACCTTC.

The V and J genes are TRBV7-3 and TRBJ2-3, with 11 positions matching TRBD1. The CDR3 extends over 16 amino acids. V shed 5 bases, J shed 4 bases, and the junction held 8 bases outside the gene matches. The germline V gene encodes CDR1 SGHTA and CDR2 FQGTGA. CDR3 region: CASSPGTGGGADTQYF. In DNA, the CDR3 is TGTGCCAGCAGCCCAGGGACAGGGGGTGGGGCAGATACGCAGTATTTT.

The chain has TRBV5-1 and TRBJ2-7; tentative D call: TRBD2 (5 bases). The V gene lost 4 bases and the J gene lost 3 bases, with 17 bases spanning the gap. CDR1 is SGHRS, CDR2 YFSETQ, per germline. CDR3 size: 15 residues. The CDR3 is CASSDQTRTGYEQYF. Written as DNA, the CDR3 is TGCGCCAGCAGCGACCAAACTAGGACGGGCTACGAGCAGTACTTC.

This clone has a handful of counts. The J gene is TRBJ2-7, the V gene TRBV11-2, with TRBD1 matching over 7 bases. Germline CDR1 reads SGHAT; CDR2 reads FQNNGV. The J segment lost 3 bases and the V segment lost 8 bases, leaving 7 bases of the junction unmatched. CDR3 length: 13 residues. CDR3 DNA sequence: TGTGCCAGCTGGTCAAGGGACAGCTACGAGCAGTACTTC. Protein: CASWSRDSYEQYF. Drawing the rest from reference TRBV11-2 and TRBJ2-7, the complete variable domain is EAGVAQSPRYKIIEKRQSVAFWCNPISGHATLYWYQQILGQGPKLLIQFQNNGVVDDSQLPKDRFSAERLKGVDSTLKIQPAKLEDSAVYLCASWSRDSYEQYFGPGTRLTVT.

V usage is TRBV7-3 and J usage is TRBJ1-1; D remains unclear. V was clipped by 5 bases and J by 5 bases, with 18 bases between them. The CDR3 totals 15 residues. The V gene's germline CDR1 is SGHTA and CDR2 FQGTGA. The CDR3 spells CASSQVRGGVTEAFF. In nucleotides, the CDR3 is TGTGCCAGCAGCCAGGTCCGGGGTGGGGTGACTGAAGCTTTCTTT.

This sequence joins TRBV5-1 and TRBJ2-6, with a possible D match to TRBD2 (5 bases). The CDR3 consists of 17 residues. Germline lookup yields CDR1 SGHRS and CDR2 YFSETQ. V was cut by 0 bases and J by 4 bases, with 14 bases left in between. The CDR3 here is CASSLAAAPGGANVLTF. The CDR3 nucleotides are TGCGCCAGCAGCTTGGCCGCGGCTCCGGGAGGGGCCAACGTCCTGACTTTC.

The rearrangement links TRBV11-2 to TRBJ2-3; 8 positions match TRBD2. The CDR3 consists of 15 residues. CDR1 is SGHAT and CDR2 is FQNNGV in the germline V gene. V gave up 4 bases and J gave up 6 bases; unmatched junction bases: 9. The CDR3 is CASSSAREGGDTQYF. CDR3 in DNA: TGTGCCAGCAGCTCTGCACGGGAGGGGGGGGATACGCAGTATTTT.

The chain employs TRBV7-8 and TRBJ2-3; D gene uncertain. Germline CDR1 reads SGHVS; CDR2 reads FQNEAQ. Trimming took off 4 bases at V and 2 bases at J, with 7 bases between the two ends. CDR3 length: 13 amino acids. Here the CDR3 DNA reads TGTGCCAGCAGCTCTGGTCCCACAGATACGCAGTATTTT. Its protein is CASSSGPTDTQYF.

This rearrangement joins TRBV5-4 to TRBJ2-3, with no clear D. This CDR3 is 12 amino acids long. Germline values: CDR1 SGHNT, CDR2 YYREEE (reference sequence). V gave up 4 bases and J gave up 2 bases, with 5 bases separating them. The CDR3 spells CASSAYTDTQYF. The CDR3 coding sequence is TGTGCCAGCAGCGCCTACACAGATACGCAGTATTTT.